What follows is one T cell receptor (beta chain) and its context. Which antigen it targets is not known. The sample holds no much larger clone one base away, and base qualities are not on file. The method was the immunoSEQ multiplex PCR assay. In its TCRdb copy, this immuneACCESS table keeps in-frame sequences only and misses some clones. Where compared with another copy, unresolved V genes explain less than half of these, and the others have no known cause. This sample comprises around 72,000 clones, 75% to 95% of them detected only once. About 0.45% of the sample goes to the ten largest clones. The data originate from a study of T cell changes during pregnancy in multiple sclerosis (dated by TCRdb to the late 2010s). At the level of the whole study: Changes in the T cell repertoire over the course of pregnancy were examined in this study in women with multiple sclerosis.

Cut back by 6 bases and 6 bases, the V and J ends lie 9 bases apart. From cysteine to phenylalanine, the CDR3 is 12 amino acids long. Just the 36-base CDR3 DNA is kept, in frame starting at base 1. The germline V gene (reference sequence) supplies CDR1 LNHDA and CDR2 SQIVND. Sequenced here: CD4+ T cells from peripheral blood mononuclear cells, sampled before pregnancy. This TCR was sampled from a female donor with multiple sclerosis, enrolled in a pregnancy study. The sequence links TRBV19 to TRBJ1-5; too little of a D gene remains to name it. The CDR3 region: CASRGGSQPQHF. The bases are TGTGCCAGTAGGGGAGGGAGTCAGCCCCAGCATTTT.